The source of this T cell receptor beta chain is a study of OX40 agonist ivuxolimab in advanced cancers. At the level of the study: The dose-escalation cohort was roughly 84% male, with a mean age of around 54 years, ranging about 23 to 90. Earlier treatment with anti-PD-1, anti-PD-L1 or anti-CTLA-4 was permitted, and over 35% had received some. General study points: At 0.1-3.0 mg/kg, partial responders had clonal expansion among the lowest observed. CD8+ T cells showed, on average, more clonal expansion than CD4+ cells.

To note about this clone: Its target is unknown.

There are 16 residues in the CDR3. V was cut by 4 bases and J by 6 bases, with 21 bases left in between. Germline lookup yields CDR1 KGHSH and CDR2 LQKENI. Assay used: immunoSEQ multiplex PCR; TCRdb lists only in-frame clones, some missing. Of over 45,000 clones listed, 79% are singletons. This sequence joins TRBV18 and TRBJ1-1; no clear D. This receptor was taken from an adult with an advanced solid tumor such as melanoma, head and neck, liver or kidney cancer. Sequenced here: CD4+ or CD8+ T cells sorted from blood, sampled in a trial of the OX40 agonist ivuxolimab. The CDR3 region has the DNA TGTGCCAGCTCACGGCCAGATCCCGAACGGTATGCTGAAGCTTTCTTT. This encodes CASSRPDPERYAEAFF.